This T cell receptor beta chain derives from a study of T cell responses to AZD1222 COVID-19 vaccine. Study summary: Analyses pooled second doses at about 4 or about 12 weeks.

Study conclusions and caveats: The CD4 TCRs associated with vaccination extended across spike and predominated at 160-218 and 743-854. An increase in Spike-specific TCR breadth and depth was observed after two AZD1222 doses.

Only in-frame clones appear in the TCRdb table, and some are missing; sequencing was by immunoSEQ multiplex PCR. The table lists approximately 100,000 clones, over 75% of them singletons. Points on this clone: The antigen is undetermined.

The sequences come from peripheral blood, collected on day 0 of AZD1222 vaccination. This receptor was obtained from an adult in good health.

The chain's CDR3 is CASSSYMTGTYEQYF. CDR3 sequence (DNA): TGTGCCAGCAGCTCCTACATGACAGGGACCTACGAGCAGTACTTC. This chain uses TRBV11-2 with TRBJ2-7; 7 nucleotides agree with TRBD1. Germline CDR1 and CDR2: SGHAT and FQNNGV. Germline trimming cut 4 bases from V and 2 bases from J; bases unmatched to any gene: 8. This CDR3 has 15 residues.